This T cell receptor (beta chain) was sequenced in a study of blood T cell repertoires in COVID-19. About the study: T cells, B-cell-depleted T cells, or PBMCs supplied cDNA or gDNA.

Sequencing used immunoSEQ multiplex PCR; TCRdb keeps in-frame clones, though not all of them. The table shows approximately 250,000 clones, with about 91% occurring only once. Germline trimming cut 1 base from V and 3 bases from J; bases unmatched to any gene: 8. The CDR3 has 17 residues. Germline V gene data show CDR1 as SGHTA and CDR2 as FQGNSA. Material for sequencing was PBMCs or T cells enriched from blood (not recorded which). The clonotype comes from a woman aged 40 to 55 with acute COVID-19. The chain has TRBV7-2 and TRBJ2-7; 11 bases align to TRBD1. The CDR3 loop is CASSLVAGTGGGYEQYF. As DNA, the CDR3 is TGTGCCAGCAGCTTAGTGGCAGGGACAGGGGGTGGCTACGAGCAGTACTTC.